This is a list of T cell receptor beta chains from one sample in a study of PD-1 blockade in classical Hodgkin lymphoma. Some clones are missing from TCRdb's copy, which holds only in-frame ones; the method was immunoSEQ multiplex PCR. The table shows some 46,000 clones, with over 70% occurring only once. Sequencing was performed on peripheral blood mononuclear cells (PBMCs), taken before the second cycle of nivolumab. Every receptor here comes from a human donor with classical Hodgkin lymphoma. Each CDR3 is given without its conserved first and last residue.

V gene	J gene	CDR3 protein
TRBV27	TRBJ2-1	ASSLGLAAASSYNEQF
TRBV5-1	TRBJ1-4	ASSLAPGGSEGKLF
TRBV19	TRBJ1-2	ASSEWGANYGYT
TRBV4-3	TRBJ2-7	ASSQDGVGLAGETYEQY
TRBV7-9	TRBJ2-6	ASSPLGSGANVLT
TRBV7-3	TRBJ1-1	ASSLQENTEAF
TRBV7-9	TRBJ2-7	ASSLEQAGYEQY
TRBV4-3	TRBJ2-1	ASSQRGLGEQF
TRBV2	TRBJ2-7	ASSDSGRVGEQY
TRBV27	TRBJ2-1	ASSIGTGTYNEQF
TRBV29-1	TRBJ2-3	SVERPDTQY
TRBV11-2	TRBJ1-4	ASSPGVGEKLF
TRBV6-6	TRBJ2-7	ASSTPAGEQY
TRBV11-3	TRBJ2-1	ASSLLAGDGDKQF
TRBV6-5	TRBJ1-5	ASSLRNSNQPQH
TRBV19	TRBJ1-3	ASSISGNSGNTIY
TRBV27	NA	ASGGSGSYEQY
TRBV6-1	TRBJ2-1	ASSWREGNEQF
TRBV5-5	TRBJ1-5	ASSQTLGAGVPSNQPQH
TRBV28	TRBJ2-1	ATGLADNEQF
TRBV11-3	TRBJ1-1	ASSFNMNTEAF
TRBV7-2	TRBJ2-3	ASSTSGGALPTDTQY